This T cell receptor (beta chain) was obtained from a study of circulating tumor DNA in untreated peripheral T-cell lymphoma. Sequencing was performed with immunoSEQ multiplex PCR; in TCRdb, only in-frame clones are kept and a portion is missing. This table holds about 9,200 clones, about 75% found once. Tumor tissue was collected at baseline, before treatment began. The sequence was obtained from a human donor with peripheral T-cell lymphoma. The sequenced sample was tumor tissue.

CDR3 sequence (DNA): TGTGCCAGTAGTAAGCGTTCGGAGAACACTGAAGCTTTCTTT. Its translation: CASSKRSENTEAFF. The chain uses TRBV19 and TRBJ1-1; no clear D. CDR1 and CDR2 from the germline V gene are LNHDA and SQIVND (reference sequence). The CDR3 totals 14 residues. With 4 bases removed from V and 1 base from J, the gap between germline ends came to 10 bases.